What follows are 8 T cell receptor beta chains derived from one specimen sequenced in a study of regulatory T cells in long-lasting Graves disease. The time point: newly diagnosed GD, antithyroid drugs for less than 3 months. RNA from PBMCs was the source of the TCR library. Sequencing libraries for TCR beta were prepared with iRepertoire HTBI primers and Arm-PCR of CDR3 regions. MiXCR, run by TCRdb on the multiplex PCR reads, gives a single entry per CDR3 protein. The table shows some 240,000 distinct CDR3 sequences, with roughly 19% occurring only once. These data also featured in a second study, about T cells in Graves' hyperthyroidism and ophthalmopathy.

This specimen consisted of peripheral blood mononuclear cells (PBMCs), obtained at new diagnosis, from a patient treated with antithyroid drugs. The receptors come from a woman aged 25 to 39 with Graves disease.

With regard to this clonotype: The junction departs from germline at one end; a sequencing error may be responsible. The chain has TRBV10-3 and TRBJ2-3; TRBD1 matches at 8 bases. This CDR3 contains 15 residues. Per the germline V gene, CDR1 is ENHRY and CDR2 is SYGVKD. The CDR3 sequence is CASSPGQGTTDTQYF. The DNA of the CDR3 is TGTGCCAGCAGTCCCGGACAGGGAACCACAGATACGCAGTATTTT.

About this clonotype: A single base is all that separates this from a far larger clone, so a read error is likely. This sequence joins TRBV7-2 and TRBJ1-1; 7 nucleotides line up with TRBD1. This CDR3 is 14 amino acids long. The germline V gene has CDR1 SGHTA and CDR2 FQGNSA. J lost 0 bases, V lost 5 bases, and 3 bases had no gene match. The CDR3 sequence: CASSGQAMNTEAFF. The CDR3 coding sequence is TGTGCCAGCAGCGGACAGGCCATGAACACTGAAGCTTTCTTT.

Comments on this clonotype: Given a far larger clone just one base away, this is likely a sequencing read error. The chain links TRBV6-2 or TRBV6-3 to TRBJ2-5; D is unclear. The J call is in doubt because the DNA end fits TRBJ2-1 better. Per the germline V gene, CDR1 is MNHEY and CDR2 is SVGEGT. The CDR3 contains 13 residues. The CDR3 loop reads CASSGWMKGEQFF. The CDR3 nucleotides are TGCGCCAGCAGTGGGTGGATGAAGGGTGAGCAGTTCTTC.

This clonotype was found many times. The CDR3 loop is CASSPRTSGINNEQFF. DNA for the CDR3: TGTGCCAGTAGTCCCCGGACTAGCGGGATTAACAATGAGCAGTTCTTC. V usage is TRBV19 and J usage is TRBJ2-1, with 12 bases fitting TRBD2. The CDR3 has 16 residues. The J segment lost 5 bases and the V segment lost 5 bases, leaving 7 bases of the junction unmatched. Germline V lookup: CDR1 LNHDA, CDR2 SQIVND (reference sequence).

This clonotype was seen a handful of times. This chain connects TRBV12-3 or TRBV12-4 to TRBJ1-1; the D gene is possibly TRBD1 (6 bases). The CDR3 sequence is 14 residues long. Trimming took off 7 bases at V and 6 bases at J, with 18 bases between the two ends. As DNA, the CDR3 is TGTGCCAGCACCGTGACTAGCGGGGGGCCTGAAGCTTTCTTT. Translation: CASTVTSGGPEAFF.

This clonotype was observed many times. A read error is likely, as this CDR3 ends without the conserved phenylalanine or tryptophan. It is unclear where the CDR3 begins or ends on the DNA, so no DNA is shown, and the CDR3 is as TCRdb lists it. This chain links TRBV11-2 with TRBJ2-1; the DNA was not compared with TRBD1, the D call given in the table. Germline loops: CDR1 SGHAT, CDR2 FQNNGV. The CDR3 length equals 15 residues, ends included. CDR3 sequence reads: CASSLARGHLNEHFI.

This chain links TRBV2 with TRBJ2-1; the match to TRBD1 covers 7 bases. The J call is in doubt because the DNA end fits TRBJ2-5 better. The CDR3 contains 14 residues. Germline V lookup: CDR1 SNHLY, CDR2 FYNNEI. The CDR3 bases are TGTGCCAGCTCTAAACGGGACAGCCAAGAGACCCAGTACTTC. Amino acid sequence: CASSKRDSQETQYF.

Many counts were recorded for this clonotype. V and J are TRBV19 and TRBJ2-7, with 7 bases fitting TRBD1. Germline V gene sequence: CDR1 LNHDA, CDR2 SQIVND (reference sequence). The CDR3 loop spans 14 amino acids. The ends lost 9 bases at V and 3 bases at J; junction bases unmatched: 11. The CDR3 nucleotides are TGTGCCAGCACCCCGGGACAGCAAAACTACGAGCAGTACTTC. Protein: CASTPGQQNYEQYF.